This T cell receptor beta chain is drawn from a study of T-cell memory formation after mild COVID-19. This clonotype was seen a handful of times. The target antigen is unknown. Germline V gives CDR1 SGHRS, CDR2 YFSETQ. V lost 0 bases to trimming and J lost 0 bases, with 9 bases between them. CDR3 length: 15 residues. TCRdb called the 5' RACE reads again in MiXCR, with one record for every CDR3 protein. The sample yields a few hundred thousand distinct CDR3 sequences, around 28% seen once. Study results and limitations: CM and EM subsets held most contracting CD4+ clones; EMRA held CD8+ ones. Cross-reactive memory apparently joined, as some responding clones appeared in pre-infection memory.

This clonotype originated in an adult woman who had mild COVID-19 (a few samples of this study predate the infection). Cell type and time point are not known. Material for sequencing was PBMCs or a T cell subset sorted from them (not recorded which). The chain is built from TRBV5-1 and TRBJ1-1; D is undetermined. CDR3 nucleotide sequence: TGCGCCAGCAGCTTGGCCGGAATAATGAACACTGAAGCTTTCTTT. Translated, it gives CASSLAGIMNTEAFF.